The sequence of this T cell receptor (beta chain) was determined in a study of cytomegalovirus exposure and HLA in healthy donors. Study conclusions and caveats: In a later analysis, several top co-occurrence clusters appeared linked to parvovirus B19, influenza, CMV and Epstein-Barr virus.

V was pared by 5 bases and J by 6 bases, with 14 bases between. CDR1 and CDR2 (germline): MDHEN, SYDVKM. CDR3 length equals 13 residues. For this clone: Antigen specificity is unknown.

The PCR had 60 Vbeta and 13 Jbeta primers. Clones were sequenced by immunoSEQ multiplex PCR, and TCRdb holds only the in-frame ones, with some missing. The table has about 250,000 clones, 80% seen once. The donors were healthy bone marrow donors. The sequencing input was PBMCs. This sequence originates from a girl aged 2-15 years in good health and CMV-seronegative. The rearrangement uses TRBV28 and TRBJ2-7; TRBD1 is a possible D gene (5 bases). The CDR3, as DNA: TGTGCCAGCAGTCCGCTTCTCAGGGCCGAGCAGTACTTC. This gives the protein CASSPLLRAEQYF.